The 27 T cell receptor beta chains below were found in one sample sequenced in a study of breast tumors, draining lymph nodes, adjacent tissues. TCRdb passed the multiplex PCR reads through MiXCR, listing each CDR3 protein once. The sample gives 12,000 or so distinct CDR3 sequences, about 53% of which show up once; around a third is in the top ten. Sequencing was performed on breast tumor tissue. These receptors all come from a female donor with breast cancer. Some clones in this sample may be carry-over from other donors' samples.

This chain connects TRBV11-2 to TRBJ2-7; D is ambiguous. Looked up from germline, CDR1 is SGHAT and CDR2 is FQNNGV. There are 13 residues in the CDR3. V was clipped by 1 base and J by 2 bases, with 6 bases between them. The DNA of the CDR3 is TGTGCCAGCAGCTTAGCGCACACCTACGAGCAGTACTTC. As protein: CASSLAHTYEQYF.

The chain joins TRBV29-1 to TRBJ2-3; 7 positions agree with TRBD1. The length of the CDR3 is 12 residues. V shed 6 bases, J shed 8 bases, and the junction held 8 bases outside the gene matches. From germline, CDR1 is SQVTM and CDR2 ANQGSEA. The CDR3 sequence: CSVRQGEGTQYF. The CDR3 nucleotides are TGCAGCGTGAGACAGGGTGAAGGTACGCAGTATTTT.

This clonotype showed up just a few times. V is TRBV2 and J is TRBJ2-4; D call uncertain. The ends were cut back, 7 bases at V and 2 bases at J, with 9 bases in the middle. The CDR3 extends over 13 amino acids. CDR1 is SNHLY and CDR2 is FYNNEI in the germline V gene. CDR3 DNA sequence: TGTGCCAGCATTTCCGTCACCAAAAACATTCAGTACTTC. The encoded protein is CASISVTKNIQYF. The full variable domain, completed using reference TRBV2 and TRBJ2-4, is EPEVTQTPSHQVTQMGQEVILRCVPISNHLYFYWYRQILGQKVEFLVSFYNNEISEKSEIFDDQFSVERPDGSNFTLKIRSTKLEDSAMYFCASISVTKNIQYFGAGTRLSVL.

A word on this clonotype: As the CDR3 is not closed by the conserved phenylalanine or tryptophan, this likely results from a read error. V gene TRBV7-8 combines with J gene TRBJ2-3; 11 nucleotides align to TRBD2. Germline CDR1 SGHVS, CDR2 FQNEAQ. This CDR3 has 18 residues. The CDR3 region is CASSVLAGVTVGTDAQYL. CDR3 nucleotide sequence: TGTGCCAGCAGCGTACTAGCGGGAGTAACTGTGGGCACAGATGCGCAGTATTTG.

The rearrangement joins TRBV7-2 to TRBJ2-1; D is unresolved. Germline V gene lookup returns CDR1 SGHTA and CDR2 FQGNSA. The CDR3 is 12 amino acids. Between the trimmed V and J ends, which lost 5 bases and 9 bases, there was a span of 11 bases. The CDR3 DNA reads TGTGCCAGCAGCACCATGTACGGTGAGCAGTTCTTC. It encodes CASSTMYGEQFF.

The chain combines TRBV7-9 with TRBJ1-2, with 7 positions matching TRBD1. CDR1 is SEHNR, CDR2 FQNEAQ, per germline (reference sequence). V was pared by 2 bases and J by 5 bases, with 2 bases of the junction left unmatched. The CDR3 extends over 13 amino acids. In DNA, the CDR3 is TGTGCCAGCAGCTTACACAGGGGATATGGCTACACCTTC. It is translated as CASSLHRGYGYTF.

The chain employs TRBV24-1 and TRBJ1-2, with 7 nucleotides matching TRBD1. Germline values: CDR1 KGHDR, CDR2 SFDVKD. The CDR3 covers 15 residues. Trimming at V came to 7 bases and at J to 7 bases, leaving 14 bases not matched to a gene. CDR3 nucleotides: TGTGCCACCAGCCCAACCTTGGACAGGATCAGTGGCTACACCTTC. It encodes CATSPTLDRISGYTF.

Remarks on this clonotype: At one boundary the junction diverges from the germline segment, which might be a read error. This chain joins TRBV6-5 and TRBJ1-5; TRBD1 might be the D (6 bases). The CDR3 runs to 18 residues. Germline CDR1 MNHEY, CDR2 SVGAGI. The CDR3 loop reads CASSHSQPGGVGNQPQHF. The CDR3 DNA reads TGTGCCAGCAGTCACTCCCAGCCCGGGGGCGTGGGCAATCAGCCCCAGCATTTT.

The J gene is TRBJ2-7, the V gene TRBV4-3; possible D gene TRBD1, 6 bases. Deletions cut 1 base from V and 2 bases from J, with 12 bases between. Germline V lookup: CDR1 LGHNA, CDR2 YSLEER. The CDR3 runs 15 residues. The CDR3 spells CASSQGSTGPYEQYF. The CDR3, as DNA: TGCGCCAGCAGCCAAGGATCGACAGGCCCCTACGAGCAGTACTTC.

A word on this clonotype: Mismatch with germline at one junction end may stem from a read error. CDR3: CSVRFGNTMYF. For the CDR3, the DNA is TGCAGTGTAAGATTTGGAAACACCATGTATTTT. The chain uses TRBV20-1 and TRBJ1-3; D is undetermined. The CDR3 extends over 11 amino acids. In germline, CDR1 is DFQATT, CDR2 SNEGSKA (reference sequence).

The chain carries TRBV5-5 and TRBJ2-5; 10 nucleotides line up with TRBD2. Germline V CDR1 and CDR2: SGHKS, YYEKEE (reference sequence). The ends lost 0 bases at V and 1 base at J; junction bases unmatched: 6. There are 17 residues in the CDR3. In DNA, the CDR3 is TGTGCCAGCAGCTTGGGACTAGCGGGTCAACTCCAAGAGACCCAGTACTTC. Residues: CASSLGLAGQLQETQYF.

The J gene is TRBJ2-7, the V gene TRBV27; D might be TRBD1 (6 bases). This CDR3 region has 12 residues. From germline, CDR1 is MNHEY and CDR2 SMNVEV (reference sequence). V lost 5 bases to trimming and J lost 6 bases, with 11 bases between them. The CDR3 region is CASSMTGIEQYF. CDR3 nucleotides: TGTGCCAGCAGTATGACAGGCATCGAGCAGTACTTC.

The chain links TRBV20-1 to TRBJ2-1; the D gene is possibly TRBD2 (5 bases). Trimming took off 4 bases at V and 3 bases at J, with 13 bases between the two ends. The CDR3 extends over 14 amino acids. The germline gives CDR1 DFQATT, CDR2 SNEGSKA (reference sequence). The chain's CDR3 is CSANERWDYNEQFF. The CDR3 coding sequence is TGCAGTGCTAACGAGCGGTGGGACTACAATGAGCAGTTCTTC.

The rearrangement uses TRBV12-3 or TRBV12-4 and TRBJ2-7; maybe TRBD2 (8 bases). This CDR3 has 14 residues. Trimming left V 5 bases short and J 3 bases short, with 14 bases between. CDR3 loop: CASSRGGQHYEQYF. The CDR3 DNA reads as TGTGCCAGCAGTCGGGGGGGACAGCACTACGAGCAGTACTTC.

This clonotype appeared once. The chain combines TRBV9 with TRBJ1-2, with D perhaps matching TRBD1 (5 bases). The CDR3 loop spans 12 amino acids. The germline V and J ends were trimmed by 1 base and 8 bases, with 9 bases remaining between them. From germline, CDR1 is SGDLS and CDR2 YYNGEE. The CDR3 region has the DNA TGTGCCAGCAGCGTAAACAGGCACGGCTACACCTTC. This sequence encodes CASSVNRHGYTF.

V usage is TRBV7-9 and J usage is TRBJ1-2; maybe TRBD1 (5 bases). CDR3 length: 14 amino acids. The V gene lost 4 bases and the J gene lost 0 bases, with 9 bases spanning the gap. The germline V gene encodes CDR1 SEHNR and CDR2 FQNEAQ (reference sequence). The CDR3 sequence: CASSYDRSNYGYTF. CDR3 nucleotides: TGTGCCAGCAGCTATGACAGATCTAACTATGGCTACACCTTC.

The rearrangement uses TRBV20-1 and TRBJ2-3; 9 bases are shared with TRBD2. CDR1 is DFQATT, CDR2 SNEGSKA, per germline (reference sequence). Trimming at V came to 3 bases and at J to 4 bases, leaving 11 bases not matched to a gene. The CDR3 has 16 amino acids. CDR3 nucleotides: TGCAGTGCTAGTGTTGCGGGAGGGCCATTGGCAGATACGCAGTATTTT. It encodes CSASVAGGPLADTQYF.

The J gene is TRBJ1-4, the V gene TRBV7-2, with 9 bases aligning to TRBD1. V trimming: 5 bases; J trimming: 6 bases; junction bases outside the gene matches: 4. CDR1 and CDR2 from the germline V gene are SGHTA and FQGNSA. CDR3 length equals 14 residues. This CDR3 reads CASSPGTGYEKLFF. The CDR3 nucleotides are TGTGCCAGCAGCCCAGGGACAGGGTATGAAAAACTGTTTTTT.

The chain carries TRBV20-1 and TRBJ2-5; D tentatively reads TRBD1 or TRBD2 (5 bases each). Germline V gene sequence: CDR1 DFQATT, CDR2 SNEGSKA (reference sequence). Deletions cut 3 bases from V and 3 bases from J, with 17 bases between. The CDR3 has 15 amino acids. The CDR3 is CSASGVSGREETQYF. The CDR3, as DNA: TGCAGTGCTAGTGGGGTGAGCGGCAGGGAAGAGACCCAGTACTTC.

This chain uses TRBV6-5 with TRBJ2-7, with TRBD2 as a possible D gene (5 bases). Germline values: CDR1 MNHEY, CDR2 SVGAGI. This CDR3 region has 13 residues. V lost 6 bases and J lost 2, with 11 bases in between. The CDR3 sequence is CASRPPGAYEQYF. The CDR3 coding sequence is TGTGCCAGCAGACCCCCCGGGGCCTACGAGCAGTACTTC.

The sample holds one count of this clonotype. V and J are TRBV24-1 and TRBJ2-1; D gene ambiguous. Germline assignment: CDR1 KGHDR and CDR2 SFDVKD. This CDR3 has 11 residues. Trimming removed 7 bases from V and 8 bases from J, with 8 bases in between. This CDR3 reads CATRDEDEQFF. CDR3 in DNA: TGTGCCACCAGGGATGAGGATGAGCAGTTCTTC.

V and J are TRBV6-2 or TRBV6-3 and TRBJ2-7, with TRBD2 matching 7 bases. Germline assignment: CDR1 MNHEY and CDR2 SVGEGT. The trim removed 5 bases at V and 3 bases at J, leaving 13 bases unmatched. This CDR3 region has 16 residues. The CDR3: CASSPWVPAGSYEQYF. For the CDR3, the DNA is TGTGCCAGCAGTCCCTGGGTTCCAGCGGGAAGCTACGAGCAGTACTTC.

The chain combines TRBV7-6 with TRBJ1-2; no clear D. The germline CDR1 and CDR2 sequences are SGHVS and FNYEAQ. The CDR3 has 15 amino acids. V was pared by 5 bases and J by 12 bases, with 25 bases between. CDR3 sequence (DNA): TGTGCCAGCAGCGTTAAGACGGGGTCGCCGTCCGGCCACACCTTC. Translation gives CASSVKTGSPSGHTF.

Comment on this clonotype: A read error may be the cause here, since a much bigger clone is one base away. This chain links TRBV2 with TRBJ2-7; 12 bases line up with TRBD2. The CDR3 covers 15 residues. The trim removed 4 bases at V and 6 bases at J, leaving 7 bases unmatched. Per the germline V gene, CDR1 is SNHLY and CDR2 is FYNNEI. The CDR3: CASSGAWTSGAEQYF. CDR3 DNA sequence: TGTGCCAGCAGTGGAGCCTGGACTAGCGGGGCCGAGCAGTACTTC. Full variable domain (rest looked up from reference TRBV2 and TRBJ2-7): EPEVTQTPSHQVTQMGQEVILRCVPISNHLYFYWYRQILGQKVEFLVSFYNNEISEKSEIFDDQFSVERPDGSNFTLKIRSTKLEDSAMYFCASSGAWTSGAEQYFGPGTRLTVT.

This chain uses TRBV29-1 with TRBJ2-7; D call uncertain. Trimming removed 4 bases at V and 0 bases at J, with 4 bases between. The germline V gene has CDR1 SQVTM and CDR2 ANQGSEA. The length of the CDR3 is 11 residues. The CDR3 here is CSVAFSYEQYV. CDR3 sequence (DNA): TGCAGCGTTGCTTTCTCCTACGAGCAGTACGTC.

This clonotype has just a few counts. The chain combines TRBV9 with TRBJ1-4; TRBD1 might be the D (6 bases). Trimming removed 0 bases at V and 8 bases at J, with 11 bases between. The CDR3 length is 14 residues. The V gene's germline CDR1 is SGDLS and CDR2 YYNGEE. In DNA form, the CDR3 reads TGTGCCAGCAGCGTAGGGCAGGGGAGCGAAAAACTGTTTTTT. It is translated as CASSVGQGSEKLFF. Full variable domain (remainder filled in from reference TRBV9 and TRBJ1-4): DSGVTQTPKHLITATGQRVTLRCSPRSGDLSVYWYQQSLDQGLQFLIQYYNGEERAKGNILERFSAQQFPDLHSELNLSSLELGDSALYFCASSVGQGSEKLFFGSGTQLSVL.

Remarks on this clonotype: Possible read error: a much larger clone is one base away. The chain joins TRBV9 to TRBJ2-2; maybe TRBD2 (6 bases). Germline loops: CDR1 SGDLS, CDR2 YYNGEE. This CDR3 comprises 13 residues. Written as DNA, the CDR3 is TGTGCCAGCAGCCCGAGTAACACCGGGGGGCTGTTTTTT. This gives the protein CASSPSNTGGLFF.